This T cell receptor beta chain is from a study of regulatory T cells in long-lasting Graves disease (dated by TCRdb to about 2021). Describing the broader study: Antithyroid drugs had been taken for less than 3 months by newly diagnosed Graves' disease patients. TCR sequencing covered around 13 persistent and approximately 20 newly diagnosed Graves' disease patients, around 35 samples in total. Persistent Graves' disease patients were compared with newly diagnosed Graves' disease patients by peripheral blood TCR sequencing and RNA sequencing. The study was registered as a clinical trial and conducted in China.

The germline V gene (reference sequence) sets CDR1 to DFQATT and CDR2 to SNEGSKA. Germline trimming: 6 bases from V, 4 bases from J; junction bases outside gene matches: 7. Including cysteine and phenylalanine, the CDR3 has 14 amino acids. The kept DNA is CDR3 alone, 42 bases in frame from the first base. On this clonotype: What antigen it recognizes has not been identified. One base away there is no much larger clone; base qualities are not given.

The library was obtained by multiplex PCR. The data were produced on an Illumina HiSeq 4000. To build TCR beta libraries, CDR3 regions were amplified by Arm-PCR using iRepertoire HTBI primers. PCR products were gel purified before sequencing. The authors' pipeline ran thus. Gene usage analysis of CDR3 amino acid clonotypes relied on the 60 or so TRBV and 13 to 15 TRBJ segments identified across samples. COPE and FqMerger were used to merge the filtered high-quality paired reads into contigs. BLAST was used to align contigs to IMGT TRBV, TRBD and TRBJ reference genes, with CDR3 defined following IMGT. Clonotypes above 0.1% frequency were classified as highly expanded clones. Shannon entropy served as the measure of repertoire diversity, while the Gini coefficient captured V-J evenness. Public clonotypes were defined as clonotypes shared by more than one individual. The public reads were reanalyzed by TCRdb: fastp trimming at Q25, MiXCR alignment, in-frame beta chains only. Rows with a matching CDR3 protein are joined into one entry that keeps the most common DNA and genes. TCRdb's processing, not the study's, gives the V and J calls here. For this sample the table gives around 320,000 distinct CDR3 sequences, of which over 15% were detected only once. Around 27% of the sample belongs to the ten largest clones.

What the time point label conveys for this sample: newly diagnosed GD, antithyroid drugs for less than 3 months. RNA was extracted from PBMCs in TRIzol for both TCR sequencing and RNA sequencing. The diagnosis of Graves' disease was made according to American Thyroid Association guidelines. Patients for the study were recruited at an endocrinology department in Xi'an, China. Each patient gave approximately 9 milliliters of peripheral blood, collected in an EDTA anticoagulant tube. Ficoll Paque Plus density gradient separation was used to isolate PBMCs, and no additional T cell sorting was done. An Agilent 2100 Bioanalyzer and agarose gel were used to assess RNA quality, and a NanoDrop 2000 was used to measure RNA concentration. What the work shows at the level of the full study, not this receptor alone: The authors acknowledged the small sample size as a limitation that may reduce accuracy. Patients with persistent disease shared more public clonotypes (about 3,000) than newly diagnosed patients did (approximately 990). Persistent disease showed preferential use of TRBV28, TRBJ1-2 and TRBJ2-5, whereas newly diagnosed disease favored TRBV20-1 and TRBJ2-1. Compared with newly diagnosed patients, patients with persistent Graves' disease had lower TCR Shannon entropy and fewer highly expanded clones, which suggests clonal expansion. Only the TCR beta chain was sequenced and analyzed. Peripheral blood alone was examined, since thyroid tissue, which constituted the primary lesion, could not be accessed.

These data were likewise used in another study, on T cells in Graves' hyperthyroidism and ophthalmopathy. The second paper states: Graves' hyperthyroidism was defined as stable when no progression to ophthalmopathy occurred over 18 months of follow-up. Hyperthyroidism patients were aged 18 to 65 years and newly diagnosed, with disease duration of less than 2 months. Any patient with an uncontrolled infection, another autoimmune disease, pregnancy or lactation was excluded. Diagnoses relied on clinical symptoms, serum thyroxine and TRAb, thyroid ultrasound and orbital computed tomography. The first round of RT-PCR for the TCR CDR3 was performed with the HTBI primer set and the Qiagen OneStep RT-PCR kit. Most expanded thyroid clonotypes (frequency above 0.001) were also detected in blood, suggesting blood repertoires may reflect thyroid immune responses. A 13 V-J signature model separated ophthalmopathy from stable hyperthyroidism, with approximately 86% sensitivity and 81.08% specificity in cross-validation and 80%/75% in testing. In validation, progression to ophthalmopathy was predicted by the model with roughly 69% sensitivity and roughly 72% specificity, a median of about 6 months before onset. To identify distinguishing TCR V-J signatures, a discovery cohort of around 98 patients was used, comprising approximately 40 with Graves' ophthalmopathy and under 60 with stable Graves' hyperthyroidism. Prospective prediction of ophthalmopathy was tested in an independent validation cohort of under 20 hyperthyroidism patients and approximately 17 patients who later progressed to ophthalmopathy. For training and testing, the roughly 100 patients in the discovery cohort were randomly divided in a 7:3 ratio. In roughly six Graves' hyperthyroidism patients, the study also compared T-cell repertoires from thyroid tissue with T-cell repertoires from blood. After sampling, hyperthyroidism patients received methimazole starting at 30 mg daily, and ophthalmopathy patients received high-dose intravenous methylprednisolone. Libraries were constructed in a second round of multiplex PCR, after which size selection and purification were performed. Sequencing of the libraries was done on an Illumina HiSeq2000 using paired-end 100 bp reads. SOAPnuke was used to process the raw data, throwing out any read that contained adapters or uncalled bases, had a mean Phred below 15, or lacked an exact constant-primer or identifier match. High-quality paired reads were merged using COPE v1.2.5, and each unique nucleotide sequence was defined as a clonotype. MiTCR v1.1 was used to align clonotypes to the IMGT TRBV, TRBD and TRBJ reference segments. Analysis was restricted to V-J combinations with a frequency above 0.0001, which covered about 99% of repertoires. A TCS score was defined as the ratio of F50 (clonal expansion) to E x V (chaos), with BLOSUM62-based TCRdist applied between CDR3 peptides within each V-J. Welch's t-statistics and random forest reduced approximately 520 V-J features to about 13, which were used in a naive Bayes classifier (R e1071). No statistical method was used to fix the sample size in advance, and group allocation was not hidden from the investigators. According to the paper, TCR Vbeta CDR3 sequencing was carried out on 135 peripheral blood samples, which came from more than 40 ophthalmopathy, around 74 hyperthyroidism and approximately 17 progressor patients.

The specimen was peripheral blood mononuclear cells (PBMCs), collected at new diagnosis, from a patient treated with antithyroid drugs. The TCR originated in a man between 40 and 49 years old with Graves disease. Donor details come from another sample of the same person, matched by shared clones. This sequence uses TRBV20-1 and TRBJ2-3; TRBD2 fits 10 bases in the junction. The nucleotide sequence is given as TGCAGTGCCCCTACTAGCGGGGAACCAGATACGCAGTATTTT. The translation is CSAPTSGEPDTQYF.